The 17 T cell receptor beta chains presented below share a single source sample, sequenced in a study of T cell responses to AZD1222 COVID-19 vaccine. Sequencing was performed with immunoSEQ multiplex PCR; in TCRdb, only in-frame clones are kept and a portion is missing. The profile shows about 160,000 clones, 89% of them singletons. Here the sequenced sample was peripheral blood, taken on day 0 of AZD1222 vaccination. These receptors originate from an adult in good health.

The chain links TRBV6-2 or TRBV6-3 to TRBJ2-6; D is undetermined. Trimming pared 2 bases from V and 11 bases from J, leaving 13 bases between. The length of the CDR3 is 14 residues. Germline V gene lookup returns CDR1 MNHEY and CDR2 SVGEGT. This CDR3 reads CASSYGVGPDVLTF. The CDR3 DNA sequence: TGTGCCAGCAGTTACGGGGTCGGGCCGGACGTCCTGACTTTC.

CDR3 residues: CASSQVRGTGGYTF. The CDR3 coding sequence is TGCGCCAGCAGCCAAGTGAGGGGAACGGGTGGCTACACCTTC. The chain combines TRBV4-3 with TRBJ1-2; a weak D match, TRBD1 (5 bases). CDR3 size: 14 residues. Germline CDR1 and CDR2: LGHNA and YSLEER. Trimming left V 1 base short and J 7 bases short, with 13 bases between.

In regard to this clone: Sequence at one end of the junction differs from germline and may be a read error. The rearrangement uses TRBV6-5 and TRBJ1-5, with 7 bases fitting TRBD1. The CDR3 sequence is 14 residues long. From germline, CDR1 is MNHEY and CDR2 SVGAGI. The CDR3 DNA sequence: TGTGCCAGCAGCTACAACAGGGGCAACCAGCCCCAGCATTTT. This codes for CASSYNRGNQPQHF.

J is TRBJ2-1 and V is TRBV28, with TRBD2 matching 9 bases. Germline V gene data show CDR1 as MDHEN and CDR2 as SYDVKM. This CDR3 region has 16 residues. V dropped 6 bases and J dropped 4; count of bases not matched to a gene: 10. CDR3 nucleotides: TGTGCCAGCAGCCAACGGCGGACTAGCGTTTACAATGAGCAGTTCTTC. Translated, it gives CASSQRRTSVYNEQFF.

CDR3 sequence (DNA): TGTGCCAGCAGCTCCTGGACTAGCGACGCTTCCTACGAGCAGTACTTC. Its translation: CASSSWTSDASYEQYF. The chain uses TRBV11-2 and TRBJ2-7; 9 bases line up with TRBD2. With 4 bases clipped from V and 1 base from J, the junction kept 8 bases outside the gene matches. The germline V gene has CDR1 SGHAT and CDR2 FQNNGV. The CDR3 runs to 16 residues.

The rearrangement links TRBV6-4 to TRBJ2-3, with 8 bases lining up with TRBD2. V lost 5 bases to trimming and J lost 0 bases; unmatched junction nucleotides: 13. The CDR3 extends over 18 amino acids. Germline V CDR1 and CDR2: MRHNA, SNTAGT. The CDR3 spells CASSRSPLLAGSTDTQYF. As DNA, the CDR3 is TGTGCCAGCAGTAGGTCTCCCCTCTTAGCGGGAAGCACAGATACGCAGTATTTT.

The V and J genes are TRBV2 and TRBJ2-1; 7 bases are shared with TRBD2. In germline, CDR1 is SNHLY, CDR2 FYNNEI. Trimming at V came to 7 bases and at J to 8 bases, leaving 11 bases not matched to a gene. The CDR3 contains 14 residues. The CDR3 loop is CASTRERGLDEQFF. The CDR3 DNA is TGTGCCAGCACGCGGGAGCGGGGTTTAGATGAGCAGTTCTTC.

This chain uses TRBV18 with TRBJ1-2, with 11 bases aligning to TRBD1. The CDR3 runs 16 residues. Per the germline V gene, CDR1 is KGHSH and CDR2 is LQKENI. The ends lost 2 bases at V and 3 bases at J; junction bases unmatched: 5. Here the CDR3 DNA reads TGTGCCAGCTCACCAAGAGGACAGGGGGCAGACTATGGCTACACCTTC. Translation: CASSPRGQGADYGYTF.

This clone was counted once. The V gene is TRBV27, the J gene TRBJ1-5; possible D gene TRBD1, 5 bases. Trimming shortened V by 6 bases and J by 0 bases, and 12 bases separated the two germline ends. This CDR3 is 15 amino acids long. Germline V CDR1 and CDR2: MNHEY, SMNVEV (reference sequence). CDR3 protein: CASSPDRVSNQPQHF. The CDR3 DNA is TGTGCCAGCAGCCCTGACAGAGTTAGCAATCAGCCCCAGCATTTT.

This clone has just one count. The rearrangement joins TRBV19 to TRBJ1-5, with 9 bases aligning to TRBD1. The CDR3 has 17 residues. From germline, CDR1 is LNHDA and CDR2 SQIVND (reference sequence). The V segment lost 5 bases and the J segment 6 bases; nucleotides outside the gene matches: 14. The CDR3: CASSAGGGQGMSQPQHF. DNA for the CDR3: TGTGCCAGTAGTGCCGGGGGTGGACAGGGGATGAGTCAGCCCCAGCATTTT.

The rearrangement links TRBV5-5 to TRBJ2-7, with 8 positions matching TRBD2. The V and J ends lost 4 bases and 0 bases, in that order; junction bases with no gene match: 6. CDR3 size: 15 residues. Germline assignment: CDR1 SGHKS and CDR2 YYEKEE (reference sequence). This chain's CDR3 is CASSRGGPVSYEQYF. CDR3 in DNA: TGTGCCAGCAGCCGGGGGGGACCGGTCTCCTACGAGCAGTACTTC.

V and J are TRBV10-3 and TRBJ2-1; unclear D gene. This CDR3 has 14 amino acids. The V gene lost 4 bases and the J gene lost 1 base, with 8 bases spanning the gap. Germline V lookup: CDR1 ENHRY, CDR2 SYGVKD. DNA of the CDR3: TGTGCCATCAGTGGGTCCCTTTCCTACAATGAGCAGTTCTTC. This gives the protein CAISGSLSYNEQFF.

The chain recombines TRBV12-3 or TRBV12-4 with TRBJ1-2, with TRBD1 as a possible D gene (5 bases). The V end was cut by 5 bases, the J end by 1 base, with 8 bases between. The length of the CDR3 is 13 residues. The CDR3 nucleotides read TGTGCCAGCAGTCGGGACCGTAACTATGGCTACACCTTC. This sequence encodes CASSRDRNYGYTF.

This clone has a handful of counts. The chain employs TRBV4-1 and TRBJ2-3; TRBD2 is a possible D gene (5 bases). The CDR3 spans 12 residues. The V and J ends lost 2 bases and 8 bases respectively, with 8 bases between them. The germline CDR1 and CDR2 sequences are MGHRA and YSYEKL. CDR3 region: CASSQLEGTQYF. DNA of the CDR3: TGCGCCAGCAGCCAACTAGAGGGTACGCAGTATTTT.

The chain couples TRBV5-1 to TRBJ2-1; the D is unclear. With 2 bases removed from V and 7 bases from J, the gap between germline ends came to 7 bases. The CDR3 is made up of 12 amino acids. Germline V gene lookup returns CDR1 SGHRS and CDR2 YFSETQ. The CDR3 sequence: CASSFLRNEQFF. The DNA for the CDR3 is TGCGCCAGCAGCTTCCTTAGGAATGAGCAGTTCTTC.

The CDR3 is CASSSFYEQYF. The CDR3 DNA reads as TGTGCCAGTAGCAGCTTCTACGAGCAGTACTTC. This chain connects TRBV19 to TRBJ2-7; no clear D gene. Trimming took off 6 bases at V and 3 bases at J, with 6 bases between the two ends. Germline CDR1 reads LNHDA; CDR2 reads SQIVND (reference sequence). This CDR3 has 11 residues.

V is TRBV28 and J is TRBJ1-5, with 7 bases that match TRBD1. CDR3 length: 15 amino acids. CDR1 MDHEN and CDR2 SYDVKM come from the germline V gene. V shed 6 bases and J 3 bases; nucleotides not matched to a gene: 8. In nucleotides, the CDR3 is TGTGCCAGCAGCCCGGGGAGGGGGCCCAATCAGCCCCAGCATTTT. Encoded protein: CASSPGRGPNQPQHF.